This paragraph covers one T cell receptor beta chain sequence. Antigen specificity is unknown. The data stem from a study of T cell responses to AZD1222 COVID-19 vaccine. The CDR3 loop spans 14 amino acids. Germline V lookup: CDR1 KGHSY, CDR2 FQNENV. The ends were cut back, 0 bases at V and 2 bases at J, with 5 bases in the middle. The data were produced by immunoSEQ multiplex PCR, yet TCRdb's version contains in-frame clones alone and is incomplete. The table records over 150,000 clones, around nine tenths of them present only once. General study findings and limits: Unmutated variant regions are reportedly the target of nearly half of TCRs that are spike-specific. All repertoire sampling was performed exclusively after the peak T cell response. At 160-218 and 743-854, vaccine-associated CD4 TCRs were dominant, and they spanned spike. White British people made up most donors, females outnumbered males, and clonal diversity was possibly underestimated.

The gene calls are TRBV16 and TRBJ1-3; D is ambiguous. The sample here was peripheral blood, taken on day 0 of AZD1222 vaccination. The TCR sequence derives from an adult in good health. The CDR3: CASSQSGTGNTIYF. CDR3 in DNA: TGTGCCAGCAGCCAATCAGGGACTGGAAACACCATATATTTT.